Listed here are 2 T cell receptor beta chains from one sample, sequenced in a study of blood T cell repertoires in COVID-19. Sequencing used immunoSEQ multiplex PCR; TCRdb keeps in-frame clones, though not all of them. The table lists approximately 140,000 clones, 70% to 90% of them singletons. Sample: peripheral blood. Every receptor here comes from a human donor in a cohort sampled during active COVID-19.

This chain links TRBV5-1 with TRBJ2-3; TRBD1 aligns across 7 bases. The CDR3 spans 14 residues. Germline lookup yields CDR1 SGHRS and CDR2 YFSETQ. The V and J ends lost 4 bases and 6 bases, in that order; junction bases with no gene match: 8. The CDR3 bases are TGCGCCAGCAGCCGTGCGACAGGGCCGGATACGCAGTATTTT. Translated, it gives CASSRATGPDTQYF.

This clone was observed a single time. The chain has TRBV7-3 and TRBJ2-2, with 8 positions matching TRBD1. The junction had 5 bases not matched to a gene; V was cut back by 4 bases and J by 4 bases. The CDR3 contains 15 residues. Germline V gives CDR1 SGHTA, CDR2 FQGTGA. The CDR3 loop is CASSSAGGGTGELFF. Written as DNA, the CDR3 is TGTGCCAGCAGCTCTGCAGGGGGCGGCACCGGGGAGCTGTTTTTT.